This TCR beta chain appears in the sequencing data of a study of T cell responses to AZD1222 COVID-19 vaccine (dated by TCRdb to about 2021). For context, the study as a whole: AZD1222 recipients with second doses at about 4 weeks or about 12 weeks were pooled, because spike-specific TCR depth and breadth did not differ between schedules. TCR sequencing covered fewer than 250 trial participants: roughly 200 given two doses of AZD1222 and about 26 given two doses of MenACWY control vaccine. Enrollment into the trials was organized by age into subgroups of 18-55, 56-69 and 70-plus years, and those subgroups contained roughly 140, 27 and 60 TCR-sequenced participants, respectively.

The CDR3 regions of human TCRbeta chains were analyzed by immunosequencing. In the paper's pipeline: Repertoire TCRs were checked for matches against a reference library of SARS-CoV-2-specific TCRs that had been generated using the MIRA antigen-specificity platform. Breadth meant the fraction of unique TCRs that were SARS-CoV-2-associated, whereas depth meant the fraction of total T cells that were SARS-CoV-2-associated. Using the MIRA data, every spike-specific TCR was mapped to the spike region that the TCR reacted to and assigned to either a CD4 or a CD8 class. Log10-transformed breadth and depth values were compared by one-way ANOVA with Sidak's multiple comparisons tests. TCRdb's version of the immuneACCESS table is confined to in-frame rearrangements and falls short of the full clone set. An unresolved V gene accounts for under half of the shortfall where checked; the remainder is of unknown origin. V, J and clone size were drawn from that table, and D and trimming were deduced from the DNA. The table for this sample lists about 190,000 clones; approximately 90% of them were counted only once. Approximately 0.98% of the sample is taken by the ten largest.

The time point label here, explained by the study, means: baseline before first vaccination. Vaccinee samples were obtained from the UK trials COV001 and COV002, which included a single-blind randomized controlled phase 2/3 trial of AZD1222 (ChAdOx1 nCoV-19) in healthy adults. Trial participant PBMC samples were collected at day 0 and day 28 after the second dose for TCRbeta chain sequencing. The study at large found these results: Vaccine-associated CD4 TCRs spanned the whole spike protein, with dominant responses in regions 160-218 and 743-854. No day 14 peak-response samples were available, so repertoires were characterized only after the peak T cell response. Spike-specific TCR breadth and depth rose significantly after two AZD1222 doses compared with day 0 and with MenACWY recipients. Only six AZD1222 recipients were SARS-CoV-2 seropositive at baseline, limiting conclusions about previously exposed vaccinees. Reportedly, almost half of the unique spike-specific TCRs recognized epitopes lying outside the regions that are mutated in the B.1.351 and B.1.1.7 variants. Participants were mostly white British, with more females than males. The authors suggested clonal diversity may have been underestimated. In the small 56-69-year group, the increase in depth fell short of significance, most likely because of low power.

There are 14 amino acids in the CDR3, from cysteine to phenylalanine inclusive. The retained sequence is limited to the CDR3, 42 bases, with the frame set at the first base. Deletion took 2 bases off V and 1 base off J, with a span of 8 bases between the germline ends. CDR1 is given as MNHNS and CDR2 as SASEGT, both from the germline V gene. In the case of this clone: The antigen this receptor binds is unknown. It has no much larger one-base neighbor in the sample; base qualities were not kept. The sample carries other DNA sequences with the same CDR3.

This receptor was taken from an adult in good health. The sequence is built from TRBV6-1 and TRBJ1-1; perhaps TRBD1 is the D gene, with 6 bases matching. The sample was peripheral blood, taken on day 0 of AZD1222 vaccination. The CDR3 in this case is CASSEQGRNTEAFF. The DNA reads TGTGCCAGCAGTGAACAGGGGCGGAACACTGAAGCTTTCTTT.